A selection of T cell receptor beta chains follows, all from one sample in a study of blood T cell repertoires in COVID-19. Only in-frame clones appear in the TCRdb table, and some are missing; sequencing was by immunoSEQ multiplex PCR. This table holds about 63,000 clones, 65% to 80% found once. The sample taken for sequencing was peripheral blood. These receptors came from a human donor in a cohort sampled during active COVID-19. Both conserved end residues are part of each CDR3. The order of the fields is J gene, D gene, V gene, clone size, CDR3 protein, CDR3 DNA. D genes are given only for firm matches. Size tells how often a clone was seen (once, few, many) or the class of an expanded clone, and some rows leave it out.

TRBJ1-2,NA,TRBV5-1,once,CASSGQPTNYGYTF,TGCGCCAGCAGCGGACAGCCTACTAACTATGGCTACACCTTC
TRBJ2-1,NA,TRBV5-1,NA,CASSHVRQHNEQFF,TGCGCCAGCAGCCACGTCCGACAGCACAATGAGCAGTTCTTC
TRBJ1-2,TRBD1,TRBV5-8,NA,CASSTGTGINYGYTF,TGTGCCAGCAGCACCGGGACAGGGATTAACTATGGCTACACCTTC
TRBJ2-2,TRBD1,TRBV6-5,NA,CASSPGTVNTGELFF,TGTGCCAGCAGTCCCGGGACAGTGAACACCGGGGAGCTGTTTTTT
TRBJ2-5,TRBD2,TRBV5-6,NA,CASSLGLAPPGETQYF,TGTGCCAGCAGCTTGGGACTAGCTCCCCCAGGGGAGACCCAGTACTTC
TRBJ2-1,TRBD1,TRBV10-3,NA,CAIRSPRDREQFF,TGTGCCATCAGATCGCCGAGGGACAGGGAGCAGTTCTTC
TRBJ2-1,NA,TRBV9,NA,CASSVAGDSYNEQFF,TGTGCCAGCAGCGTAGCGGGAGACTCCTACAATGAGCAGTTCTTC
TRBJ1-1,TRBD1,TRBV5-1,once,CASTLDGQGLTEAFF,TGCGCCAGCACCTTGGACGGACAGGGACTCACTGAAGCTTTCTTT
TRBJ2-1,NA,TRBV28,NA,CASREVNEQFF,TGTGCCAGCAGAGAGGTGAATGAGCAGTTCTTC
TRBJ2-7,NA,TRBV4-2,NA,CASSQEVGGYEQYF,TGTGCCAGCAGCCAAGAAGTGGGGGGCTACGAGCAGTACTTC
TRBJ2-2,TRBD2,TRBV7-9,NA,CASSLLAGVTNTGELFF,TGTGCCAGCAGCTTACTAGCGGGTGTAACGAACACCGGGGAGCTGTTTTTT
TRBJ2-3,TRBD2,TRBV9,NA,CASSPLSGTGDTQYF,TGTGCCAGCAGCCCCCTAAGCGGGACGGGAGATACGCAGTATTTT
TRBJ2-7,NA,TRBV3-1/TRBV3-2,few,CASSHHRAVGYEQYF,TGTGCCAGCAGCCACCACCGCGCGGTTGGGTACGAGCAGTACTTC
TRBJ2-1,TRBD2,TRBV5-1,once,CASAGLAVPNEQFF,TGCGCCAGCGCGGGACTAGCGGTTCCCAATGAGCAGTTCTTC
TRBJ2-3,TRBD2,TRBV2,NA,CASSERTSGSFGDTQYF,TGTGCCAGCAGTGAACGGACTAGCGGGAGTTTTGGAGATACGCAGTATTTT
TRBJ2-1,TRBD2,TRBV7-8,NA,CASSPREGLYNEQFF,TGTGCCAGCAGCCCGCGGGAGGGCCTCTACAATGAGCAGTTCTTC
TRBJ2-7,NA,TRBV9,few,CASSPYRASSYEQYF,TGTGCCAGCAGCCCGTACAGGGCTAGCTCCTACGAGCAGTACTTC
TRBJ2-7,NA,TRBV27,NA,CASSLGRPGARSRYEQYF,TGTGCCAGCAGTTTAGGGCGCCCAGGGGCCCGATCTCGCTACGAGCAGTACTTC
TRBJ1-1,TRBD1,TRBV5-1,NA,CASSSPGQGVNTEAFF,TGCGCCAGCAGCTCTCCGGGACAGGGAGTCAACACTGAAGCTTTCTTT
TRBJ2-7,NA,TRBV4-3,NA,CASSQDRAGSTYEQYF,TGCGCCAGCAGCCAAGATCGGGCAGGGTCGACCTACGAGCAGTACTTC
TRBJ1-1,NA,TRBV7-9,NA,CASSRGATEAFF,TGTGCCAGCAGCCGGGGGGCCACTGAAGCTTTCTTT
TRBJ1-5,NA,TRBV6-2/TRBV6-3,few,CASSYWAQPQHF,TGTGCCAGCAGTTACTGGGCTCAGCCCCAGCATTTT
TRBJ2-1,TRBD2,TRBV7-2,NA,CASSLPYEREFSYNEQFF,TGTGCCAGCAGCTTACCTTACGAGCGGGAGTTCTCCTACAATGAGCAGTTCTTC
TRBJ2-1,TRBD2,TRBV24-1,NA,CATSDKGLAGVSGIDEQFF,TGTGCCACCAGTGATAAAGGACTAGCGGGAGTTTCAGGAATCGATGAGCAGTTCTTC
TRBJ1-2,TRBD1,TRBV7-2,NA,CASSLIGTEIYTF,TGTGCCAGCAGCTTGATCGGGACAGAAATCTACACCTTC
TRBJ1-5,NA,TRBV3-1/TRBV3-2,NA,CASSQRGTGGQPQHF,TGTGCCAGCAGCCAAAGAGGAACCGGTGGACAGCCCCAGCATTTT
TRBJ2-7,TRBD2,TRBV18,NA,CASSPGGYYEQYF,TGTGCCAGCTCACCCGGGGGGTACTACGAGCAGTACTTC
TRBJ2-7,NA,TRBV4-1,NA,CASSQAPTGNSRYEQYF,TGCGCCAGCAGCCAAGCGCCTACAGGGAATTCTCGGTACGAGCAGTACTTC
TRBJ2-5,TRBD1,TRBV6-5,NA,CASRRKGTEEETQYF,TGTGCCAGCAGGCGAAAGGGGACAGAGGAAGAGACCCAGTACTTC
TRBJ1-1,NA,TRBV7-3,once,CASSDGINTEAFF,TGTGCCAGCAGCGACGGGATAAACACTGAAGCTTTCTTT
TRBJ1-6,TRBD1,TRBV30,NA,CAWSGGMPPLHF,TGTGCCTGGTCAGGGGGTATGCCACCCCTCCACTTT
TRBJ2-3,NA,TRBV6-4,NA,CASKVQTSADTQYF,TGTGCCAGCAAGGTACAGACGTCCGCAGATACGCAGTATTTT
TRBJ2-7,TRBD2,TRBV5-1,NA,CASSLISGSWEQYF,TGCGCCAGCAGCTTGATTAGCGGGAGCTGGGAGCAGTACTTC
TRBJ2-3,TRBD1,TRBV9,NA,CASSVATGGSSTDTQYF,TGTGCCAGCAGCGTAGCTACAGGGGGTAGTAGCACAGATACGCAGTATTTT
TRBJ2-7,TRBD1,TRBV28,NA,CATSTLDRELEEQYF,TGTGCCACCTCCACCCTTGACAGGGAGTTGGAAGAGCAGTACTTC
TRBJ1-6,NA,TRBV7-3,NA,CASAAEYNSPLHF,TGTGCCAGCGCCGCAGAATATAATTCACCCCTCCACTTT
TRBJ2-5,TRBD2,TRBV18,NA,CATDSGGETQYF,TGTGCCACCGATTCCGGGGGGGAGACCCAGTACTTC
TRBJ1-1,NA,TRBV5-1,NA,CASSRQMNTEAFF,TGCGCCAGCAGCCGACAAATGAACACTGAAGCTTTCTTT
TRBJ2-3,TRBD2,TRBV5-1,once,CASSLGLAGSTDTQYF,TGCGCCAGCAGCCTCGGACTAGCGGGGAGCACAGATACGCAGTATTTT